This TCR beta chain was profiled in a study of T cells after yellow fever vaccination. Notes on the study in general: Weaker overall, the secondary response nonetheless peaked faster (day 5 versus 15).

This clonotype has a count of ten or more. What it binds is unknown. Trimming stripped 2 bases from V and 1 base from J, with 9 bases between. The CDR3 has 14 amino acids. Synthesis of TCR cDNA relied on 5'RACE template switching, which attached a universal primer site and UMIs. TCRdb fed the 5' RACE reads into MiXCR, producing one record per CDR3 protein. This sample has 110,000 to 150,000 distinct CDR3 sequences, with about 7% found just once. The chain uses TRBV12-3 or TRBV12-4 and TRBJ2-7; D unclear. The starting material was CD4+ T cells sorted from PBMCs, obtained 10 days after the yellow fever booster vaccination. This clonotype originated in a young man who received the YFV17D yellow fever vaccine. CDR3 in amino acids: CASSLNWGSYEQYF. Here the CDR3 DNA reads TGTGCCAGCAGTTTAAACTGGGGATCCTACGAGCAGTACTTC.